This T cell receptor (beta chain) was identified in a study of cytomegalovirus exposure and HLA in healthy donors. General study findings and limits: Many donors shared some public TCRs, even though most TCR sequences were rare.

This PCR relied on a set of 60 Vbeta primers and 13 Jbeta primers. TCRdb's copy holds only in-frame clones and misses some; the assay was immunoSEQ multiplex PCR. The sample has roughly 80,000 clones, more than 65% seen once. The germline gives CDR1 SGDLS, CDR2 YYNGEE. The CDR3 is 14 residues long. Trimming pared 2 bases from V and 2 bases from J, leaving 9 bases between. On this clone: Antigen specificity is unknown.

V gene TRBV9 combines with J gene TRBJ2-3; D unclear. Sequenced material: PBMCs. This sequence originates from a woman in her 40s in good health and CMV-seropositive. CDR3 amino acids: CASSVAASTDTQYF. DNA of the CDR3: TGTGCCAGCAGCGTGGCGGCGTCCACAGATACGCAGTATTTT.